The TCR beta chain described here comes from a study of technical replicates of blood from a few donors. The germline CDR1 and CDR2 sequences are SGHVS and FNYEAQ. J gave up 12 bases and V 5 bases, and 18 bases lay outside the gene matches. This CDR3 has 17 residues. Clones were sequenced by immunoSEQ multiplex PCR, and TCRdb holds only the in-frame ones, with some missing. Of fewer than 95,000 clones in the sample, around 90% were seen once. Material: T cells isolated from PBMCs. The source is a human donor in good health. The rearrangement links TRBV7-6 to TRBJ2-1, with TRBD2 matching over 11 bases. In nucleotides, the CDR3 is TGTGCCAGCAGCCTCCTGGGGTTGGGTCTAGCGGGAGGCGGGCAGTTCTTC. Residues: CASSLLGLGLAGGGQFF. Filled out from reference TRBV7-6 and TRBJ2-1, the complete variable domain reads GAGVSQSPRYKVTKRGQDVALRCDPISGHVSLYWYRQALGQGPEFLTYFNYEAQQDKSGLPNDRFSAERPEGSISTLTIQRTEQRDSAMYRCASSLLGLGLAGGGQFFGPGTRLTVL.